These 12 T cell receptor beta chains were all obtained from the same sample, sequenced in a study of blood T cell repertoires in COVID-19. Sequencing was performed with immunoSEQ multiplex PCR; in TCRdb, only in-frame clones are kept and a portion is missing. The data hold some 70,000 clones, with about 86% observed a single time. The sample taken for sequencing was peripheral blood. Receptor source: a man between 45 and 60 years old with active COVID-19.

The chain combines TRBV5-5 with TRBJ1-1; perhaps TRBD1 as D (6 bases). Deletions cut 4 bases from V and 1 base from J, with 11 bases between. This CDR3 region has 14 residues. Germline V CDR1 and CDR2: SGHKS, YYEKEE (reference sequence). CDR3 in amino acids: CASSVDSWNTEAFF. The CDR3 DNA follows: TGTGCCAGCAGCGTGGACAGCTGGAACACTGAAGCTTTCTTT.

This chain joins TRBV10-3 and TRBJ1-1; no definite D call. The germline CDR1 and CDR2 sequences are ENHRY and SYGVKD. This CDR3 contains 12 residues. Trimming pared 6 bases from V and 1 base from J, leaving 6 bases between. Here the CDR3 reads CAIRGQNTEAFF. DNA of the CDR3: TGTGCCATCAGGGGCCAGAACACTGAAGCTTTCTTT.

V usage is TRBV5-1 and J usage is TRBJ1-1, with 10 bases aligning to TRBD1. CDR3 length: 16 residues. Germline CDR1 SGHRS, CDR2 YFSETQ. V lost 4 bases to trimming and J lost 4 bases; unmatched junction nucleotides: 10. The CDR3 here is CASSLGTGEVGTEAFF. The CDR3 DNA reads TGCGCCAGCAGCCTTGGGACAGGGGAGGTTGGCACTGAAGCTTTCTTT. The entire variable domain, with the rest obtained from reference TRBV5-1 and TRBJ1-1, is as follows: KAGVTQTPRYLIKTRGQQVTLSCSPISGHRSVSWYQQTPGQGLQFLFEYFSETQRNKGNFPGRFSGRQFSNSRSEMNVSTLELGDSALYLCASSLGTGEVGTEAFFGQGTRLTVV.

V gene TRBV10-3 combines with J gene TRBJ1-6, with 9 bases that match TRBD1. J gave up 7 bases and V 6 bases, and 7 bases lay outside the gene matches. CDR1 ENHRY and CDR2 SYGVKD come from the germline V gene. The CDR3 extends over 15 amino acids. CDR3 residues: CAIRDGGTGNSPLHF. CDR3 in DNA: TGTGCCATCAGAGACGGGGGGACAGGGAATTCACCCCTCCACTTT.

In this sample, this clone turned up a few times. The chain uses TRBV18 and TRBJ2-1; 7 bases map to TRBD2. Trimming at V came to 3 bases and at J to 12 bases, leaving 14 bases not matched to a gene. Germline CDR1 is KGHSH and CDR2 is LQKENI. The CDR3 runs to 15 residues. The CDR3 reads CASSPGGGSRRPQFF. The CDR3 coding sequence is TGTGCCAGCTCACCTGGGGGGGGGTCCCGACGTCCGCAGTTCTTC.

For the CDR3, the DNA is TGTGCCAGCTCTACACGCGCCCCGGGATCCGACGGAGGGAACACCATATATTTT. Its protein is CASSTRAPGSDGGNTIYF. The genes are TRBV18 and TRBJ1-3; D remains ambiguous. The CDR3 contains 18 residues. Per germline, CDR1 KGHSH and CDR2 LQKENI. V was trimmed by 6 bases and J by 7 bases, leaving 28 bases between them.

V usage is TRBV7-3 and J usage is TRBJ2-1, with 13 bases that match TRBD2. The germline V gene encodes CDR1 SGHTA and CDR2 FQGTGA. J was trimmed by 2 bases and V by 4 bases; bases with no gene match: 11. CDR3 size: 19 residues. The CDR3 loop is CASSSRDRLAGGPYNEQFF. The CDR3 nucleotides are TGTGCCAGCAGCTCCCGAGACCGACTAGCGGGGGGACCCTACAATGAGCAGTTCTTC.

The chain links TRBV5-1 to TRBJ2-7, with 10 bases matching TRBD1. CDR1 and CDR2 from the germline V gene are SGHRS and YFSETQ. The V segment lost 4 bases and the J segment 4 bases; nucleotides outside the gene matches: 5. There are 14 residues in the CDR3. CDR3 nucleotide sequence: TGCGCCAGCAGCCCGCGGACAGGGGGGTACGAGCAGTACTTC. It specifies CASSPRTGGYEQYF. Full variable domain (missing parts from reference TRBV5-1 and TRBJ2-7): KAGVTQTPRYLIKTRGQQVTLSCSPISGHRSVSWYQQTPGQGLQFLFEYFSETQRNKGNFPGRFSGRQFSNSRSEMNVSTLELGDSALYLCASSPRTGGYEQYFGPGTRLTVT.

The V call is TRBV7-6, the J call TRBJ1-5; 7 bases fit TRBD1. Germline V gene sequence: CDR1 SGHVS, CDR2 FNYEAQ. This CDR3 comprises 17 residues. V was pared by 5 bases and J by 0 bases, with 10 bases of the junction left unmatched. In DNA, the CDR3 is TGTGCCAGCAGCCATGACAGGGCCGGGGATAGCAATCAGCCCCAGCATTTT. It translates to CASSHDRAGDSNQPQHF.

This clone occurred once. The V and J genes are TRBV27 and TRBJ1-2; no firm D call. CDR1 and CDR2 from the germline V gene are MNHEY and SMNVEV (reference sequence). Deletions cut 6 bases from V and 4 bases from J, with 15 bases between. The CDR3 contains 14 residues. DNA of the CDR3: TGTGCCAGCAGGCCTCACGGACTGGGCTATGGCTACACCTTC. Protein: CASRPHGLGYGYTF.

The rearrangement joins TRBV6-6 to TRBJ2-2; D is uncertain. This CDR3 is 15 amino acids long. V lost 10 bases and J 2 bases, leaving 17 bases between the germline ends. Germline V gene lookup returns CDR1 MNHNY and CDR2 SVGAGI (reference sequence). The CDR3 DNA follows: TGTGCCACAAAGACTCGCACCTTCAACACCGGGGAGCTGTTTTTT. It encodes CATKTRTFNTGELFF.

This chain uses TRBV5-1 with TRBJ2-1, with 8 bases lining up with TRBD1. V trimming: 3 bases; J trimming: 8 bases; junction bases outside the gene matches: 7. Germline V gives CDR1 SGHRS, CDR2 YFSETQ. The CDR3 loop spans 14 amino acids. CDR3 nucleotide sequence: TGCGCCAGCAGCTGGGGACAGGCCCTGGATGAGCAGTTCTTC. This translates into CASSWGQALDEQFF.